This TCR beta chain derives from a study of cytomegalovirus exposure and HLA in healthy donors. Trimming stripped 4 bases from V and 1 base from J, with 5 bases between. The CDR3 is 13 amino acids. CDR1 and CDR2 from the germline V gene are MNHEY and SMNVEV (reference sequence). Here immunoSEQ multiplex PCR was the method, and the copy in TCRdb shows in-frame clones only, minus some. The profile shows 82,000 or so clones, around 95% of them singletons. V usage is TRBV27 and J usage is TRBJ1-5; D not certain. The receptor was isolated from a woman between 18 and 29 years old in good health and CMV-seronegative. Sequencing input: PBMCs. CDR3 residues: CASSSRSNQPQHF. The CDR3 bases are TGTGCCAGCAGTTCCCGGAGCAATCAGCCCCAGCATTTT.